This T cell receptor (beta chain) was sequenced for a study of T cell responses to AZD1222 COVID-19 vaccine. The CDR3 is 13 residues long. Germline assignment: CDR1 SEHNR and CDR2 FQNEAQ (reference sequence). V was clipped by 5 bases and J by 10 bases, with 16 bases between them. On this clone itself: The target antigen is unknown.

The method was immunoSEQ multiplex PCR; TCRdb's version includes in-frame clones alone and lacks a portion of them. Of over 95,000 clones in the sample, 70% to 90% are singletons; the top ten hold 2.5% to 3%. Whole-study findings and limits: Scientists sampled the repertoires only once the peak T cell response had passed. As reported, nearly half of all spike-specific TCRs target variant regions that are unmutated.

This chain uses TRBV7-9 with TRBJ2-3; no definite D call. The receptor was isolated from an adult in good health. The material was peripheral blood, obtained on day 0 of AZD1222 vaccination. This CDR3 reads CASSPRRESAQYF. In DNA, the CDR3 is TGTGCCAGCAGCCCCAGGAGAGAGTCCGCGCAGTATTTT. Combining the CDR3 with reference TRBV7-9 and TRBJ2-3 gives the whole variable domain DTGVSQNPRHKITKRGQNVTFRCDPISEHNRLYWYRQTLGQGPEFLTYFQNEAQLEKSRLLSDRFSAERPKGSFSTLEIQRTEQGDSAMYLCASSPRRESAQYFGPGTRLTVL.